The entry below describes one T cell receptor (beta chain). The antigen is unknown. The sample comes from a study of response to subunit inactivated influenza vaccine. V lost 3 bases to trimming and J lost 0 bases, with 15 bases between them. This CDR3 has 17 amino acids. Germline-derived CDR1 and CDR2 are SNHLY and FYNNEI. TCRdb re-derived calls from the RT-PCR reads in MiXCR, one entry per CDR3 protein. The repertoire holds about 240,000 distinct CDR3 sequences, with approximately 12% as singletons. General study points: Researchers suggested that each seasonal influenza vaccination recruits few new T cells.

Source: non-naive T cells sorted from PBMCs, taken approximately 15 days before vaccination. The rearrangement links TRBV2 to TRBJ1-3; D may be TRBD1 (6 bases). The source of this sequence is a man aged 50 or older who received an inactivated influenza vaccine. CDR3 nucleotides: TGTGCCAGCAGTGACCTATTGGAGGGGGGCTCTGGAAACACCATATATTTT. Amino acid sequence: CASSDLLEGGSGNTIYF.